This is a list of T cell receptor beta chains from one sample in a study of blood T cell repertoires in COVID-19. Using immunoSEQ multiplex PCR, the repertoire was profiled, and TCRdb retains in-frame clones only, with some absent. The top ten hold roughly 10% of the sample, which has about 60,000 clones, over 70% seen once. Sample: peripheral blood. The receptors here all came from a man aged 25-45 years with COVID-19, enrolled during active disease. CDR3s include the opening cysteine and the closing phenylalanine or tryptophan.

TRBJ2-7	14	TRBV7-3	CADPGVDRGDEQYF
TRBJ2-7	14	TRBV6-5	CASSPRDSSYEQYF
TRBJ1-2	13	TRBV15	CATSPDRNYGYTF
TRBJ2-1	14	TRBV9	CASSGDRGSNEQFF
TRBJ2-5	15	TRBV19	CASSTSGRAWETQYF
TRBJ2-7	13	TRBV5-1	CASSPMLTYEQYF
TRBJ1-2	17	TRBV7-6	CASSLAPRGGSNYGYTF
TRBJ1-1	16	TRBV6-5	CASSFSAAGGNTEAFF
TRBJ1-1	14	TRBV7-2	CASSPGQGAFEAFF
TRBJ2-7	15	TRBV6-5	CASIPTSGITYEQYF
TRBJ1-2	13	TRBV14	CASSPIDTAGYTF
TRBJ1-2	13	TRBV7-3	CASSLGTGGGYTF
TRBJ2-1	15	TRBV5-1	CASSSGDGRYNEQFF
TRBJ1-5	15	TRBV9	CASSSSGGDNQPQHF
TRBJ2-5	13	TRBV7-2	CASSLGMEKTQYF
TRBJ2-1	14	TRBV2	CASSITGVSDEQFF
TRBJ2-2	14	TRBV19	CASRGSPNTGELFF
TRBJ2-6	18	TRBV5-5	CASSLFVGRDSGANVLTF
TRBJ1-2	15	TRBV2	CARDSGTGTNYGYTF
TRBJ1-2	12	TRBV6-6	CASRDSNYGYTF
TRBJ1-2	14	TRBV5-8	CASSQRTGGGGYTF
TRBJ1-1	15	TRBV28	CASSYRQGLRTEAFF
TRBJ1-5	16	TRBV14	CASGTGGCKEIKPQHF
TRBJ1-1	15	TRBV11-2	CASSFQGAIMSEAFF
TRBJ2-7	15	TRBV7-2	CASSSPLAAFYEQYF
TRBJ1-4	14	TRBV13	CASSFRDSEEKLFF
TRBJ1-1	14	TRBV7-9	CASSFGRGNTEAFF
TRBJ2-5	15	TRBV4-1	CASSQDGPSRETQYF
TRBJ2-7	14	TRBV3-1/TRBV3-2	CASSLGRAHYEQYF
TRBJ1-6	13	TRBV6-5	CASSARGGSPLHF
TRBJ2-7	11	TRBV3-1/TRBV3-2	CATPQGYEQYF
TRBJ2-3	16	TRBV7-2	CASSPWLAGGTDTQYF
TRBJ2-3	11	TRBV12-3/TRBV12-4	CAVGATDTQYF
TRBJ2-7	14	TRBV7-9	CASSPTPGDYEQYF